This T cell receptor (beta chain) was sequenced for a study of blood T cell repertoires in COVID-19 (TCRdb year 2020). With regard to the full study: Samples from collaborators originated in the United States, Italy and Spain and spanned both the acute and convalescent phases of COVID-19. HLA class I and class II types, where available, came from metadata supplied by the sample provider rather than from assay-based typing. The repertoires were released in a freely available public database intended as a resource for research on the immune response to SARS-CoV-2. The sample metadata nearly always contained a de-identified subject ID, COVID-19 status, age in years and sex. The prospective study material was composed of cDNA or gDNA derived from T cells, B-cell-depleted T cells, or PBMCs. Subjects who had been exposed to COVID-19, were actively infected with it, or had recovered from it provided the deeply sampled blood TCRbeta repertoires that made up the dataset. The samples were drawn from two sources: the first 160 participants of the ongoing ImmuneRACE study, and 1,000 to 1,500 subjects contributed by 6 global collaborators.

CDR1 and CDR2 were assigned from the germline V gene (reference sequence) as SEHNR and FQNEAQ. The CDR3, cysteine through phenylalanine, is 19 amino acids long. The only DNA kept is the CDR3, 57 bases in frame from the first base. The junction shows trimming of 2 bases on V and 1 base on J, plus 23 bases between the germline ends. TCRbeta CDR3 regions were amplified from genomic DNA by means of the immunoSEQ Assay, a bias-controlled multiplex PCR. The published analysis was carried out like this. Within the assay, amplification of reference gene primers was used to estimate how many nucleated cells each sample contained. To quantify the absolute abundance of each unique TCRbeta CDR3 rearrangement, sequence reads were collapsed and filtered. Productive Simpson clonality was computed per sample as the square root of Simpson's diversity index over productive rearrangements. TCRdb provides this immuneACCESS table in a form limited to in-frame rearrangements. Some clones are lacking; in checked studies, under half of them reflect an unresolved V gene, and why the rest are absent is not known. V and J calls and clone size are given by that table; D and trimming were obtained from the DNA. This sample has 200,000 to 300,000 clones in its table, and approximately 82% of those were observed once. Of the sample, 1.9% is held by the ten largest clones.

On the study overall, not on this receptor specifically: The quantity of clinical and demographic metadata differed by source and by participant and was supplied without curation.

On this clone itself: There is no known antigen for this receptor. No clone much larger than this one lies a single base away; base qualities are absent.

Collaborating institutions collected whole blood in K2EDTA tubes following their own protocols. Collaborator samples were shipped for TCRbeta analysis as frozen whole blood, isolated PBMCs, or DNA extracted from either sample type. Here the chain combines TRBV7-9 and TRBJ2-5, with TRBD2 as a weak D call on 9 bases. This sequence was found in a woman at least 80 years old with acute or convalescent COVID-19. The source material was peripheral blood. Here is the DNA: TGTGCCAGCAGCTTAAGGACAGGGCTAGGACTAGCGAGCCAAGAGACCCAGTACTTC. Translation gives CASSLRTGLGLASQETQYF. Beyond the CDR3, the reference TRBV7-9 and TRBJ2-5 genes provide the residues; the full variable domain reads: DTGVSQNPRHKITKRGQNVTFRCDPISEHNRLYWYRQTLGQGPEFLTYFQNEAQLEKSRLLSDRFSAERPKGSFSTLEIQRTEQGDSAMYLCASSLRTGLGLASQETQYFGPGTRLLVL.